The rows below give T cell receptor beta chains drawn from one sample of a study of blood T cell repertoires in COVID-19. Method: immunoSEQ multiplex PCR; TCRdb's copy keeps in-frame clones and lacks some. The profile shows some 170,000 clones, over 60% of them singletons. Sample: peripheral blood. The source is a man aged 55 to 70 with acute or convalescent COVID-19. CDR3s include the opening cysteine and the closing phenylalanine or tryptophan. Fields, in order: J gene, D gene, V gene, CDR3 protein. D genes are given only for firm matches.

TRBJ2-2	NA	TRBV6-4	CASSLQGGTGELFF
TRBJ2-1	NA	TRBV5-6	CASSLGGGEGPYNEQFF
TRBJ1-2	NA	TRBV5-1	CASSLAAIEGGYTF
TRBJ2-5	NA	TRBV5-5	CASSLDLVRETQYF
TRBJ1-4	NA	TRBV10-3	CASTGTTNEKLFF
TRBJ2-3	TRBD1	TRBV5-1	CASSSTGKTTDTQYF
TRBJ1-1	NA	TRBV4-1	CASSRVQGHTEAFF
TRBJ2-1	NA	TRBV10-3	CAISVQGDEQFF
TRBJ1-6	TRBD1	TRBV19	CASRDRPSSYNSPLHF
TRBJ1-3	NA	TRBV30	CAWSRDSGNTIYF
TRBJ2-5	NA	TRBV3-1/TRBV3-2	CASSPRGGKQETQYF
TRBJ2-1	TRBD2	TRBV10-3	CAAGGLEDEQFF
TRBJ2-7	NA	TRBV21-1	CASSPPGTGDPYEQYF
TRBJ2-2	NA	TRBV7-7	CASSHQFAGANTGELFF
TRBJ2-5	TRBD1	TRBV7-9	CASRGQGRVETQYF
TRBJ1-6	TRBD1	TRBV13	CASSFNRQGNSPLHF
TRBJ1-5	NA	TRBV6-2/TRBV6-3	CASSYSLTGHQPQHF
TRBJ2-7	NA	TRBV7-2	CASSPTTALISYEQYF